This TCR beta chain was observed in a study of T cells in narcolepsy (dated by TCRdb to the late 2010s). Notes on the research overall: Healthy control donors were enrolled in the study alongside patients who had narcolepsy type 1 or type 2 (NT1, NT2). Autoreactive T cells targeting hypocretin neuron self-antigens (hypocretin, TRIB2) were sought in narcolepsy patients, and TCR Vbeta sequencing was used to track clonotypes in blood and CSF.

Memory CD4+ T cells were sorted ex vivo from peripheral blood of narcolepsy patients and healthy controls for TCR Vbeta sequencing. CDR1 and CDR2 (LNHDA, SQIVND) derive from the germline V gene (reference sequence). For this chain, trimming is 4 bases at the V end and 5 bases at the J end, and the number of junction bases without a gene match is 6. The CDR3 runs 14 residues from the cysteine to the phenylalanine. The sequence is cut down to CDR3 DNA, 42 bases in frame from base 1. The paper's findings and limits, for the study overall: Patients and controls had similar numbers of sequenced blood memory CD4+ clonotypes, with averages of around 39,000 in patients and some 31,000 in controls. Plots that compared CSF and blood CD4+ T cell clonotypes from the same patient highlighted HCRT-specific and TRIB2-specific autoreactive clonotypes. No sequences matching autoreactive T cell clones were present in some of the blood memory CD4+ repertoires from patients and controls. Autoreactive clonotypes were reported to be detected serially in the blood of the same patients and of different patients, but not in the blood of healthy controls.

Comments on this clone: Its antigen specificity is not known. Base qualities are missing; no much larger clone stands one base away.

Receptors were amplified or captured by the immunoSEQ multiplex PCR assay. TCRdb obtained this table from immuneACCESS and retained in-frame rearrangements with V and J assigned. These tables miss some clones; where compared with another copy, unresolved V genes account for less than half of the shortfall, and the remainder is unexplained. In this sample the table shows roughly 27,000 clones, more than 75% of which occur a single time. Of the sample, around 1.1% falls within the top ten clones. Specimen: CD45RA- memory CD4+ T cells from PBMCs. In light of the paper, this sample's cell subset or site label describes: memory T cells sorted ex vivo from peripheral blood. This clonotype was obtained from a human donor with narcolepsy. The sequence joins TRBV19 to TRBJ2-5, with 8 bases matching TRBD2. The CDR3 reads as follows: CASSKGTRAETQYF. The nucleotides are TGTGCCAGTAGTAAAGGGACTAGGGCGGAGACCCAGTACTTC.